The 3 T cell receptor beta chains below were found in one sample sequenced in a study of T cell responses to AZD1222 COVID-19 vaccine. The repertoire was sequenced with immunoSEQ multiplex PCR; TCRdb's copy has only in-frame clones and lacks some. The sample shows over 90,000 clones, 88% of them seen only once. Sample: peripheral blood, taken 28 days after the second AZD1222 dose. The receptor source for this set is an adult who received the AZD1222 COVID-19 vaccine.

V is TRBV6-5 and J is TRBJ1-6, with D unresolved. Between the trimmed V and J ends, which lost 6 bases and 7 bases, there was a span of 7 bases. Germline CDR1 reads MNHEY; CDR2 reads SVGAGI. The CDR3 has 12 amino acids. In DNA form, the CDR3 reads TGTGCCAGCAGGGGTGCCAATTCACCCCTCCACTTT. Protein sequence: CASRGANSPLHF.

The V gene is TRBV6-5, the J gene TRBJ1-1; weak D call: TRBD1 (5 bases). Per germline, CDR1 MNHEY and CDR2 SVGAGI. The CDR3 has 13 amino acids. V lost 10 bases and J lost 0, with 12 bases in between. Here the CDR3 DNA reads TGTGCCACCACTGGGGGAATGAACACTGAAGCTTTCTTT. Protein: CATTGGMNTEAFF.

This sequence joins TRBV4-2 and TRBJ2-3; the D is unclear. The CDR3 has 15 residues. Germline loops: CDR1 LGHNA, CDR2 YNFKEQ. V was shortened by 0 bases and J by 2 bases, with 9 bases between the two germline ends. The CDR3 bases are TGTGCCAGCAGCCAAGACCCCTTTGCCACAGATACGCAGTATTTT. Translated: CASSQDPFATDTQYF.